Following are 28 T cell receptor beta chains from one sample sequenced in a study of T cell responses to AZD1222 COVID-19 vaccine (dated by TCRdb to 2020 to 2022). The time point label for this specimen denotes: baseline before first vaccination. The library was produced with the immunoSEQ multiplex PCR assay. Sourced from immuneACCESS, this table was stored by TCRdb with only in-frame sequences that have V and J called. A share of the clones is absent; for the studies checked, an unresolved V gene accounts for under half, and the remainder has no known explanation. Across this sample there are some 140,000 clones, with under 95% seen only once. The top ten clones comprise approximately 3.4% of the sample. The input for sequencing was peripheral blood, taken on day 0 of AZD1222 vaccination. Receptors were obtained from an adult in good health.

The V gene is TRBV2, the J gene TRBJ1-2, with 7 bases fitting TRBD1. Germline V gene lookup returns CDR1 SNHLY and CDR2 FYNNEI. After removal of 1 base from V and 7 bases from J, the junction contained 9 bases not matched to a gene. This CDR3 region has 15 residues. In DNA form, the CDR3 reads TGTGCCAGCAGTGAAGGGGCAGGGGGATGGACTGGCTACACCTTC. Encoded protein: CASSEGAGGWTGYTF.

V usage is TRBV6-1 and J usage is TRBJ1-2; D is ambiguous. This CDR3 region has 15 residues. Germline V gene lookup returns CDR1 MNHNS and CDR2 SASEGT. Trimming stripped 2 bases from V and 5 bases from J, with 15 bases between. The CDR3, as DNA: TGTGCCAGCAGTGAATATCTGGGCCGATCATATGGCTACACCTTC. Translating it yields CASSEYLGRSYGYTF.

V gene TRBV6-2 or TRBV6-3 combines with J gene TRBJ1-2; possible D gene TRBD1, 5 bases. V lost 0 bases and J lost 0, with 11 bases in between. CDR3 length: 16 amino acids. CDR1 MNHEY and CDR2 SVGEGT come from the germline V gene. CDR3 in amino acids: CASSYSSGEANYGYTF. Here the CDR3 DNA reads TGTGCCAGCAGTTACTCTTCGGGGGAAGCTAACTATGGCTACACCTTC.

V and J are TRBV11-2 and TRBJ1-1; tentative D call: TRBD1 (6 bases). Trimming removed 4 bases at V and 2 bases at J, with 14 bases between. This CDR3 comprises 15 residues. The V gene's germline CDR1 is SGHAT and CDR2 FQNNGV. CDR3 sequence: CASSSLGAVNTEAFF. Here the CDR3 DNA reads TGTGCCAGCAGCTCTTTGGGGGCTGTAAACACTGAAGCTTTCTTT.

V is TRBV6-5 and J is TRBJ1-3; tentative D call: TRBD1 (5 bases). CDR1 is MNHEY, CDR2 SVGAGI, per germline. V dropped 4 bases and J dropped 4 bases, with 8 bases sitting between them. The CDR3 is 13 amino acids. The CDR3 DNA reads as TGTGCCAGCAGTTTGGGACCAGGAAACACCATATATTTT. Amino acids: CASSLGPGNTIYF.

This clone showed up just a few times. The chain employs TRBV7-8 and TRBJ1-2; no clear D. The CDR3 consists of 14 residues. In germline, CDR1 is SGHVS, CDR2 FQNEAQ. The V and J ends lost 2 bases and 8 bases respectively, with 15 bases between them. Here the CDR3 DNA reads TGTGCCAGCAGCTTATTAGCGCAAGCGGAGGGCTACACCTTC. Protein sequence: CASSLLAQAEGYTF.

This sequence joins TRBV10-2 and TRBJ2-1, with 12 bases aligning to TRBD2. The CDR3 has 15 residues. V shed 3 bases, J shed 10 bases, and the junction held 7 bases outside the gene matches. CDR1 and CDR2 from the germline V gene are WSHSY and SAAADI. DNA of the CDR3: TGCGCCAGCAGTGAAGCTAGCGGGAGGGGTTGGGAGCAGTTCTTC. It encodes CASSEASGRGWEQFF.

This chain links TRBV24-1 with TRBJ1-2; tentative D call: TRBD1 (6 bases). Germline V gene data show CDR1 as KGHDR and CDR2 as SFDVKD. This CDR3 spans 14 amino acids. Trimming shortened V by 4 bases and J by 5 bases, and 13 bases separated the two germline ends. The CDR3 sequence: CATSDPTGNYGYTF. The CDR3, as DNA: TGTGCCACCAGTGACCCGACAGGAAATTATGGCTACACCTTC.

The rearrangement uses TRBV7-8 and TRBJ1-5, with D possibly TRBD1 on 5 matching bases. V lost 3 bases, J lost 5 bases, and 8 bases lay in between. Germline V gives CDR1 SGHVS, CDR2 FQNEAQ. The CDR3 runs to 13 residues. CDR3 sequence: CASSFGRDQPQHF. DNA of the CDR3: TGTGCCAGCAGCTTTGGCAGGGATCAGCCCCAGCATTTT.

V usage is TRBV6-5 and J usage is TRBJ2-1, with TRBD2 matching over 13 bases. CDR3 size: 15 residues. The V segment lost 2 bases and the J segment 8 bases; nucleotides outside the gene matches: 3. Germline lookup yields CDR1 MNHEY and CDR2 SVGAGI. CDR3 loop: CASSYRTSGSDEQFF. The CDR3, as DNA: TGTGCCAGCAGTTACCGGACTAGCGGGAGCGATGAGCAGTTCTTC.

The V and J genes are TRBV24-1 and TRBJ2-7; possibly TRBD1 or TRBD2 for D (7 bases each). This CDR3 comprises 15 residues. The V end was cut by 8 bases, the J end by 3 bases, with 19 bases between. Germline CDR1 reads KGHDR; CDR2 reads SFDVKD. The CDR3 protein is CATKGRGLLYYEQYF. CDR3 coding DNA: TGTGCCACCAAAGGGAGGGGGCTGCTATACTACGAGCAGTACTTC.

The chain joins TRBV30 to TRBJ2-1; 11 positions match TRBD2. The CDR3 covers 14 residues. The J segment lost 8 bases and the V segment lost 2 bases, leaving 5 bases of the junction unmatched. The germline V gene encodes CDR1 GTSNPN and CDR2 SVGIG (reference sequence). DNA of the CDR3: TGTGCCTGGAGTACTAGCGGGAGTCTCGATGAGCAGTTCTTC. Amino acids: CAWSTSGSLDEQFF.

This clone has a handful of counts. The V and J genes are TRBV5-1 and TRBJ1-1; TRBD1 agrees at 9 bases. Unmatched junction bases numbered 4, after V lost 3 bases and J lost 1 base. Germline-derived CDR1 and CDR2 are SGHRS and YFSETQ. The CDR3 length is 15 residues. The CDR3 nucleotides read TGCGCCAGCAGCTCCCCGGGACAGGGGAACACTGAAGCTTTCTTT. It encodes CASSSPGQGNTEAFF.

As DNA, the CDR3 is TGTGCCAGCAGCCAGTCCCGACTGAACACTGAAGCTTTCTTT. This translates into CASSQSRLNTEAFF. This sequence joins TRBV3-1 (or the pseudogene TRBV3-2) and TRBJ1-1; no firm D call. The CDR3 has 14 amino acids. The V gene lost 3 bases and the J gene lost 0 bases, with 8 bases spanning the gap. CDR1 and CDR2 from the germline V gene are LGHDT and YNNKEL (reference sequence).

The genes are TRBV28 and TRBJ1-2; TRBD1 might be the D (5 bases). From germline, CDR1 is MDHEN and CDR2 SYDVKM. CDR3 length equals 15 residues. Trimming took 6 bases from V and 4 from J, leaving 18 bases between them. The CDR3 reads CASSGGGIRGYGYTF. CDR3 sequence (DNA): TGTGCCAGCAGCGGCGGGGGGATTCGGGGCTATGGCTACACCTTC.

The CDR3 loop reads CASSLRTGGYNEQFF. CDR3 in DNA: TGTGCCAGCAGCTTAAGGACTGGGGGTTACAATGAGCAGTTCTTC. The rearrangement links TRBV7-9 to TRBJ2-1, with D possibly called TRBD1 or TRBD2 (5 bases each). Germline CDR1 reads SEHNR; CDR2 reads FQNEAQ (reference sequence). V lost 2 bases and J 4 bases, leaving 12 bases between the germline ends. This CDR3 is built from 15 residues.

This chain uses TRBV28 with TRBJ1-1; a possible D gene is TRBD1 (6 bases). V lost 8 bases and J lost 5, with 21 bases in between. The CDR3 loop spans 15 amino acids. Germline V CDR1 and CDR2: MDHEN, SYDVKM. CDR3 residues: CASGDEAGAGTEAFF. CDR3 DNA sequence: TGTGCCAGCGGCGACGAAGCGGGGGCAGGGACTGAAGCTTTCTTT.

This clone was observed a handful of times. The chain links TRBV5-6 to TRBJ1-3; TRBD1 matches 7 bases. Trimming at V came to 1 base and at J to 5 bases, leaving 3 bases not matched to a gene. There are 14 residues in the CDR3. In germline, CDR1 is SGHDT, CDR2 YYEEEE. CDR3 amino acids: CASSLSGGRNTIYF. DNA of the CDR3: TGTGCCAGCAGCTTGTCAGGGGGGAGAAACACCATATATTTT.

The chain has TRBV18 and TRBJ1-5, with D perhaps matching TRBD1 (5 bases). The CDR3 sequence is 13 residues long. CDR1 is KGHSH and CDR2 is LQKENI in the germline V gene. Trimming took off 5 bases at V and 5 bases at J, with 10 bases between the two ends. CDR3 nucleotide sequence: TGTGCCAGCTCAATAGGGGTTTATCAGCCCCAGCATTTT. This translates into CASSIGVYQPQHF. The whole variable domain, remainder taken from reference TRBV18 and TRBJ1-5, is NAGVMQNPRHLVRRRGQEARLRCSPMKGHSHVYWYRQLPEEGLKFMVYLQKENIIDESGMPKERFSAEFPKEGPSILRIQQVVRGDSAAYFCASSIGVYQPQHFGDGTRLSIL.

V usage is TRBV5-1 and J usage is TRBJ1-3, with D hard to call. CDR1 and CDR2 from the germline V gene are SGHRS and YFSETQ. The CDR3 covers 13 residues. The V and J ends lost 1 base and 4 bases respectively, with 6 bases between them. CDR3 residues: CASSLSLGNTIYF. The CDR3 region has the DNA TGCGCCAGCAGCTTGAGCTTAGGAAACACCATATATTTT.

J is TRBJ1-1 and V is TRBV30, with unresolved D. Germline loops: CDR1 GTSNPN, CDR2 SVGIG (reference sequence). Between the trimmed V and J ends, which lost 3 bases and 1 base, there was a span of 9 bases. CDR3 size: 13 residues. The CDR3 DNA is TGTGCCTGGAGCAGCCACCAGAACACTGAAGCTTTCTTT. Translation gives CAWSSHQNTEAFF.

V gene TRBV6-6 combines with J gene TRBJ2-2; the D is unclear. Trimming pared 6 bases from V and 0 bases from J, leaving 11 bases between. Germline lookup yields CDR1 MNHNY and CDR2 SVGAGI (reference sequence). The CDR3 length is 15 residues. The CDR3 reads CASSSVQPNTGELFF. The CDR3 DNA reads as TGTGCCAGCAGCTCGGTGCAGCCGAACACCGGGGAGCTGTTTTTT.

The V call is TRBV5-8, the J call TRBJ1-1; D unresolved. There are 16 residues in the CDR3. Looked up from germline, CDR1 is SGHTS and CDR2 is YDEGEE. V was pared by 4 bases and J by 0 bases, with 16 bases between. CDR3 nucleotides: TGTGCCAGCAGCCAGGAACCGGGAACGATGAACACTGAAGCTTTCTTT. It yields the protein CASSQEPGTMNTEAFF.

There are a few counts of this clone. V gene TRBV6-5 combines with J gene TRBJ1-1, with D possibly TRBD1 on 5 matching bases. V lost 4 bases and J 6 bases, leaving 12 bases between the germline ends. The V gene's germline CDR1 is MNHEY and CDR2 SVGAGI. This CDR3 contains 13 residues. DNA of the CDR3: TGTGCCAGCAGTTTTCCCCAGGGAGCTGAAGCTTTCTTT. This codes for CASSFPQGAEAFF.

V is TRBV30 and J is TRBJ1-5; a weak D match, TRBD1 (5 bases). CDR1 GTSNPN and CDR2 SVGIG come from the germline V gene (reference sequence). The CDR3 sequence is 14 residues long. Trimming pared 1 base from V and 0 bases from J, leaving 7 bases between. DNA of the CDR3: TGTGCCTGGAGTGGGACAAATAGCAATCAGCCCCAGCATTTT. It translates to CAWSGTNSNQPQHF.

V is TRBV7-9 and J is TRBJ2-4, with D possibly TRBD1 on 5 matching bases. V gave up 5 bases and J gave up 8 bases, with 19 bases separating them. Germline V gives CDR1 SEHNR, CDR2 FQNEAQ (reference sequence). This CDR3 spans 15 amino acids. The DNA for the CDR3 is TGTGCCAGCAGCCCAGAAGAGACAGTTTTGGACATTCAGTACTTC. Residues: CASSPEETVLDIQYF. Using reference TRBV7-9 and TRBJ2-4 for the parts outside the CDR3, the full variable domain is DTGVSQNPRHKITKRGQNVTFRCDPISEHNRLYWYRQTLGQGPEFLTYFQNEAQLEKSRLLSDRFSAERPKGSFSTLEIQRTEQGDSAMYLCASSPEETVLDIQYFGAGTRLSVL.

V usage is TRBV14 and J usage is TRBJ2-1; TRBD2 aligns across 8 bases. CDR3 length equals 15 residues. CDR1 is SGHDN, CDR2 FVKESK, per germline. The V and J ends lost 5 bases and 8 bases, in that order; junction bases with no gene match: 11. CDR3 region: CASSERSSGSDEQFF. Written as DNA, the CDR3 is TGTGCCAGCAGCGAAAGAAGCAGCGGGAGCGATGAGCAGTTCTTC.

The V call is TRBV6-1, the J call TRBJ1-2, with D unresolved. The CDR3 runs to 13 residues. The germline V gene encodes CDR1 MNHNS and CDR2 SASEGT. The germline V and J ends were trimmed by 0 bases and 2 bases, with 4 bases remaining between them. For the CDR3, the DNA is TGTGCCAGCAGTGAAGCAGGGAACTATGGCTACACCTTC. It translates to CASSEAGNYGYTF.